This T cell receptor beta chain stems from a study of lymphopenia after photon versus proton radiotherapy. A remark on this clone: Its antigen remains unknown.

CDR1 MRHNA and CDR2 SNTAGT come from the germline V gene. V lost 0 bases, J lost 1 base, and 16 bases lay in between. CDR3 length: 19 amino acids. General study results and limits: Proton therapy kept repertoires fairly stable, unlike photons, which gained effector/memory cells. After the lymphocyte nadir, photon-treated repertoires showed oligoclonal expansion, especially of CD8+ Temra cells.

Clones were sequenced by immunoSEQ multiplex PCR, and TCRdb holds only the in-frame ones, with some missing. The table has about 83,000 clones, more than 70% seen once; the top ten hold approximately 1.4%. The receptor's source is a man aged 55 to 70 with pancreatic cancer. The V call is TRBV6-4, the J call TRBJ2-6; D might be TRBD1 (5 bases). Here the sequenced sample was peripheral blood, taken from a patient treated with proton-based radiotherapy. This CDR3 reads CASSDSPGFRISGANVLTF. Here the CDR3 DNA reads TGTGCCAGCAGTGACTCCCCAGGGTTCAGGATATCTGGGGCCAACGTCCTGACTTTC.